These 2 T cell receptor beta chains were sequenced from one sample in a study of technical replicates of blood from four donors (dated by TCRdb to 2015 to 2018). Library preparation used the immunoSEQ multiplex PCR assay. TCRdb carries this immuneACCESS record with in-frame sequences only. Its versions omit some clonotypes, under half of them owing to an unresolved V gene in the studies checked, with the rest unexplained. The sample table shows approximately 78,000 clones, and around 95% are seen once. Clones ranked in the top ten supply about 0.22% of the sample. The sequenced sample was T cells isolated from PBMCs. The receptors shown here come from a human donor in good health.

V is TRBV28 and J is TRBJ2-6, with a weak D call TRBD2 (6 bases). Trimming removed 6 bases from V and 0 bases from J, with 6 bases in between. Germline loops: CDR1 MDHEN, CDR2 SYDVKM. The CDR3 is 14 residues long. CDR3 protein: CASRTSSGANVLTF. The CDR3 DNA follows: TGTGCCAGCAGGACTAGCTCTGGGGCCAACGTCCTGACTTTC.

The V and J genes are TRBV2 and TRBJ2-2; maybe TRBD1 (6 bases). The V gene lost 6 bases and the J gene lost 6 bases, with 11 bases spanning the gap. The germline CDR1 and CDR2 sequences are SNHLY and FYNNEI. This CDR3 comprises 13 residues. The CDR3 region is CASSRDMAGELFF. The CDR3 nucleotides read TGTGCCAGCAGCAGGGACATGGCCGGGGAGCTGTTTTTT.